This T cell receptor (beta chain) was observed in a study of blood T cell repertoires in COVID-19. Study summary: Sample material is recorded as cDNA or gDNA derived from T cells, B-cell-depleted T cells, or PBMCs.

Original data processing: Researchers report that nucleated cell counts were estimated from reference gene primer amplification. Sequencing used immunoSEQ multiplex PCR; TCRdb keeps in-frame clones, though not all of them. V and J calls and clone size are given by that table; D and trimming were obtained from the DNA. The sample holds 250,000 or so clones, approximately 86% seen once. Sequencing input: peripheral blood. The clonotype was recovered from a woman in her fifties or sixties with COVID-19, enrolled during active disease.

Here the CDR3 reads CAISDLNEQFF. Here the CDR3 DNA reads TGTGCCATCAGTGACCTAAATGAGCAGTTCTTC. V is TRBV10-3 and J is TRBJ2-1, with no clear D. This CDR3 has 11 amino acids. V lost 3 bases and J lost 7, with 4 bases in between. CDR1 and CDR2 (germline): ENHRY, SYGVKD.